The T cell receptor beta chain described here comes from a study of shared clonotypes between healthy human individuals. As to this clone: The antigen remains unidentified.

Notes on the study in general: Several donors showed sharing of about 5.5% of naive CD4 clonotypes. Generally, naive subsets (rather than memory subsets) showed larger estimated richness.

CDR1 and CDR2 (germline): MDHEN, SYDVKM. The CDR3 contains 14 residues. Trimming removed 5 bases at V and 0 bases at J, with 5 bases between. Using immunoSEQ multiplex PCR, the repertoire was profiled, and TCRdb retains in-frame clones only, with some absent. In the table there are a few million clones, 85% to 95% of which are singletons. The sequencing sample was made of naive CD4+ T cells from PBMCs. Described subset: CD45RA+ positively selected. The sequence came from a man in his late teens or twenties in good health. Some clones in this sample may be carry-over from other donors' samples. The chain has TRBV28 and TRBJ2-6; D is ambiguous. The CDR3 DNA reads as TGTGCCAGCAGTCGACCCTCTGGGGCCAACGTCCTGACTTTC. Protein: CASSRPSGANVLTF.